The 20 T cell receptor beta chains reported below all come from one sample, sequenced in a study of human T cells and chemical hapten exposure. Total RNA was isolated from unfractionated whole blood. Each CDR3 protein is one row after TCRdb ran MiXCR on the 5' RACE reads. Of tens of thousands of distinct CDR3 sequences in the sample, about a sixth were seen once. The receptors originated from a female donor in good health.

This clonotype came up a few times. CDR3 sequence: CATSTGGVAVGYTF. The CDR3 DNA reads as TGCGCCACCTCGACCGGGGGGGTGGCGGTTGGCTACACCTTC. The V and J genes are TRBV5-1 and TRBJ1-2; possibly TRBD1 for D (5 bases). Germline CDR1 reads SGHRS; CDR2 reads YFSETQ. The CDR3 spans 14 residues. V lost 9 bases, J lost 7 bases, and 22 bases lay in between.

The chain couples TRBV28 to TRBJ2-5; a possible D gene is TRBD1 (6 bases). Germline CDR1 and CDR2: MDHEN and SYDVKM. V was trimmed by 6 bases and J by 4 bases, leaving 21 bases between them. The CDR3 consists of 16 residues. The CDR3, as DNA: TGTGCCAGCAGCCCCCCGTGGCAGGGGAGAAGAGAGACCCAGTACTTC. The encoded protein is CASSPPWQGRRETQYF.

This clonotype was recorded a few times. The genes are TRBV7-2 and TRBJ1-1, with 11 nucleotides matching TRBD1. This CDR3 is built from 15 residues. CDR1 SGHTA and CDR2 FQGNSA come from the germline V gene. J lost 7 bases, V lost 4 bases, and 8 bases had no gene match. The CDR3 loop reads CASSSSPGTGGEAFF. DNA of the CDR3: TGTGCCAGCAGCTCCAGTCCCGGGACAGGGGGTGAAGCTTTCTTT.

The chain combines TRBV30 with TRBJ2-3, with 12 nucleotides matching TRBD2. CDR1 is GTSNPN, CDR2 SVGIG, per germline (reference sequence). The CDR3 sequence is 14 residues long. Unmatched junction bases numbered 1, after V lost 5 bases and J lost 1 base. CDR3 bases: TGTGCCTGGCGGACTAGCGGGGGCACAGATACGCAGTATTTT. This codes for CAWRTSGGTDTQYF.

The chain recombines TRBV27 with TRBJ2-3; D might be TRBD2 (5 bases). Germline-derived CDR1 and CDR2 are MNHEY and SMNVEV (reference sequence). V was cut by 5 bases and J by 4 bases, with 13 bases left in between. The CDR3 has 14 amino acids. CDR3 DNA: TGTGCCAGCAGTCCCGACTATAGTTCAGATACGCAGTATTTT. Translating gives CASSPDYSSDTQYF.

CDR3 nucleotides: TGTGCCAGCAGTGAAGCGGGCACCCGGGGGGGTTCGAGGACTGAAGCTTTCTTT. Translating it yields CASSEAGTRGGSRTEAFF. The V gene is TRBV2, the J gene TRBJ1-1; possible D gene TRBD1, 5 bases. The CDR3 loop spans 18 amino acids. V was pared by 0 bases and J by 5 bases, with 22 bases between. Germline V gene data show CDR1 as SNHLY and CDR2 as FYNNEI.

V usage is TRBV29-1 and J usage is TRBJ1-1; no clear D gene. This CDR3 has 13 amino acids. V shed 7 bases and J shed 1 base, with 13 bases lying between them. The V gene's germline CDR1 is SQVTM and CDR2 ANQGSEA. The CDR3: CSARTGGNTEAFF. The CDR3 DNA sequence: TGCAGCGCTAGGACGGGCGGGAACACTGAAGCTTTCTTT.

This clonotype was counted a few times. The chain has TRBV7-2 and TRBJ2-2, with 9 bases that match TRBD2. CDR1 SGHTA and CDR2 FQGNSA come from the germline V gene. The V and J ends lost 5 bases and 2 bases, in that order; junction bases with no gene match: 9. CDR3 length: 17 residues. CDR3 region: CASSESPSGDNTGELFF. The CDR3, as DNA: TGTGCCAGCAGCGAATCACCTAGCGGGGATAACACCGGGGAGCTGTTTTTT.

The V call is TRBV4-2, the J call TRBJ1-1; D not certain. The CDR3 runs 17 residues. The V gene's germline CDR1 is LGHNA and CDR2 YNFKEQ. The V gene lost 4 bases and the J gene lost 0 bases, with 18 bases spanning the gap. The CDR3 spells CASSRNLAAGLNTEAFF. CDR3 nucleotides: TGTGCCAGCAGCCGAAACCTTGCCGCGGGTTTGAACACTGAAGCTTTCTTT.

The J gene is TRBJ1-2, the V gene TRBV20-1; D is unresolved. CDR3 length: 13 amino acids. Trimming left V 0 bases short and J 0 bases short, with 5 bases between. From germline, CDR1 is DFQATT and CDR2 SNEGSKA (reference sequence). DNA of the CDR3: TGCAGTGCTAGAGATCAAGCTAACTATGGCTACACCTTC. Translated, it gives CSARDQANYGYTF.

This clonotype was counted between two and nine times. Here the CDR3 DNA reads TGTGCCAGCAGTTCCGGGCGGCGGGGTGAAGCTTTCTTT. It codes for CASSSGRRGEAFF. The chain recombines TRBV5-6 with TRBJ1-1, with D hard to call. The germline CDR1 and CDR2 sequences are SGHDT and YYEEEE. Trimming left V 5 bases short and J 7 bases short, with 15 bases between. There are 13 residues in the CDR3.

This clonotype was found a few times. The chain uses TRBV2 and TRBJ2-7, with 7 nucleotides matching TRBD2. CDR1 SNHLY and CDR2 FYNNEI come from the germline V gene. The V and J ends lost 6 bases and 6 bases, in that order; junction bases with no gene match: 5. This CDR3 has 12 amino acids. The CDR3 region is CASRGGGVEQYF. The CDR3 region has the DNA TGTGCCAGCAGGGGGGGGGGAGTCGAGCAGTACTTC.

This clonotype turned up a few times. The gene calls are TRBV7-2 and TRBJ2-3; TRBD2 aligns across 9 bases. The germline V gene encodes CDR1 SGHTA and CDR2 FQGNSA. The CDR3 length is 16 residues. V shed 0 bases and J 1 base; nucleotides not matched to a gene: 2. The CDR3 sequence is CASSLAGGGGTDTQYF. In DNA form, the CDR3 reads TGTGCCAGCAGCTTAGCGGGCGGGGGGGGCACAGATACGCAGTATTTT.

This clonotype showed up many times. The chain uses TRBV5-1 and TRBJ1-2; possible D gene TRBD1, 5 bases. Looked up from germline, CDR1 is SGHRS and CDR2 is YFSETQ. With 4 bases removed from V and 4 bases from J, the gap between germline ends came to 17 bases. This CDR3 spans 15 amino acids. DNA of the CDR3: TGCGCCAGCAGCCCCGACCCCGGGACCGCCTATGGCTACACCTTC. It codes for CASSPDPGTAYGYTF.

This clonotype was seen more than once but under ten times. V usage is TRBV29-1 and J usage is TRBJ2-1; D tentatively fits TRBD1 or TRBD2 (6 bases each). Germline CDR1 and CDR2: SQVTM and ANQGSEA. This CDR3 is 14 amino acids long. The V and J ends lost 6 bases and 8 bases respectively, with 20 bases between them. The CDR3 DNA sequence: TGCAGCGTCGTGAAGGGGGGACCGGAGGATGAGCAGTTCTTC. Encoded protein: CSVVKGGPEDEQFF.

CDR3 DNA: TGTGCCAGCAGTCACGGGGGGGCCGGTGGCACTGAAGCTTTCTTT. Translation: CASSHGGAGGTEAFF. The chain has TRBV6-5 and TRBJ1-1, with a possible D match to TRBD1 (6 bases). From germline, CDR1 is MNHEY and CDR2 SVGAGI. The CDR3 has 15 amino acids. V lost 5 bases and J lost 4, with 17 bases in between.

The chain joins TRBV20-1 to TRBJ2-2; D is unresolved. V lost 5 bases and J 0 bases, leaving 7 bases between the germline ends. Per germline, CDR1 DFQATT and CDR2 SNEGSKA (reference sequence). The CDR3 consists of 13 residues. CDR3 in amino acids: CSAGVPNTGELFF. CDR3 DNA: TGCAGTGCTGGGGTCCCGAACACCGGGGAGCTGTTTTTT.

There are a few counts of this clonotype. The chain uses TRBV15 and TRBJ2-7; D gene uncertain. Deletions cut 1 base from V and 0 bases from J, with 10 bases between. The germline V gene has CDR1 LNHNV and CDR2 YYDKDF (reference sequence). This CDR3 comprises 15 residues. The CDR3 nucleotides are TGTGCCACCAGCAGAGGACTGCCGAGCTCCTACGAGCAGTACTTC. Translating gives CATSRGLPSSYEQYF.

This clonotype came up a few times. The V gene is TRBV14, the J gene TRBJ2-1; the match to TRBD2 covers 10 bases. The CDR3 spans 15 residues. V was clipped by 4 bases and J by 5 bases; unmatched bases: 5. Germline V lookup: CDR1 SGHDN, CDR2 FVKESK. Written as DNA, the CDR3 is TGTGCCAGCAGCCCAGGGACTAGCGTCGACAATGAGCAGTTCTTC. Amino acid sequence: CASSPGTSVDNEQFF. Complete variable domain (other parts from reference TRBV14 and TRBJ2-1): EAGVTQFPSHSVIEKGQTVTLRCDPISGHDNLYWYRRVMGKEIKFLLHFVKESKQDESGMPNNRFLAERTGGTYSTLKVQPAELEDSGVYFCASSPGTSVDNEQFFGPGTRLTVL.

The chain combines TRBV28 with TRBJ1-1, with D perhaps TRBD1 (5 bases). In germline, CDR1 is MDHEN, CDR2 SYDVKM. Trimming stripped 6 bases from V and 0 bases from J, with 20 bases between. This CDR3 spans 17 amino acids. The CDR3 region has the DNA TGTGCCAGCAGGCCCGGTGGTGGGAGGGGACTGAACACTGAAGCTTTCTTT. Protein product: CASRPGGGRGLNTEAFF.